These 6 T cell receptor beta chains originate from one sample sequenced in a study of cytomegalovirus exposure and HLA in healthy donors. Use of 60 Vbeta and 13 Jbeta primers characterized the PCR. Only in-frame clones appear in the TCRdb table, and some are missing; sequencing was by immunoSEQ multiplex PCR. The sample carries tens of thousands of clones, approximately 90% recorded once. Sample: PBMCs. The receptors were sampled from a boy between 5 and 17 years old in good health and CMV-seronegative.

The count of this clone is one. The chain uses TRBV7-9 and TRBJ2-7; 9 nucleotides match TRBD1. V shed 5 bases, J shed 1 base, and the junction held 9 bases outside the gene matches. Germline lookup yields CDR1 SEHNR and CDR2 FQNEAQ (reference sequence). CDR3 size: 16 residues. The CDR3 coding sequence is TGTGCCAGCAGCCTGCCCGCAGGGACAGGGTCCTACGAGCAGTACTTC. Translating gives CASSLPAGTGSYEQYF.

This chain connects TRBV27 to TRBJ1-5, with no clear D. The germline CDR1 and CDR2 sequences are MNHEY and SMNVEV (reference sequence). Trimming left V 2 bases short and J 7 bases short, with 12 bases between. The CDR3 spans 14 residues. The CDR3 loop is CASSLSSGSQPQHF. The CDR3 DNA is TGTGCCAGCAGTTTAAGTAGCGGGAGCCAGCCCCAGCATTTT.

Here the CDR3 DNA reads TGCGCCAGCAGCCGAGAATCCGGGACTAGCGGGGGGGGGAATGAGCAGTTCTTC. It specifies CASSRESGTSGGGNEQFF. The chain links TRBV4-3 to TRBJ2-1; 16 bases are shared with TRBD2. The CDR3 spans 18 residues. Germline lookup yields CDR1 LGHNA and CDR2 YSLEER. V lost 4 bases, J lost 7 bases, and 10 bases stayed unmatched.

The chain joins TRBV28 to TRBJ1-5, with D unresolved. Trimming left V 6 bases short and J 9 bases short, with 12 bases between. The CDR3 has 12 residues. The germline gives CDR1 MDHEN, CDR2 SYDVKM. CDR3 in DNA: TGTGCCAGCAGCTTTCCGGGGAGGCCCCAGCATTTT. Its protein product is CASSFPGRPQHF.

The rearrangement uses TRBV6-1 and TRBJ2-4, with 7 bases identical to TRBD1. V was pared by 3 bases and J by 0 bases, with 2 bases of the junction left unmatched. The germline CDR1 and CDR2 sequences are MNHNS and SASEGT. This CDR3 spans 15 amino acids. CDR3 DNA: TGTGCCAGCAGTGAGGGACAGTTAGCCAAAAACATTCAGTACTTC. This translates into CASSEGQLAKNIQYF.

This rearrangement joins TRBV28 to TRBJ2-2, with a tentative D call TRBD1 (6 bases). Germline V lookup: CDR1 MDHEN, CDR2 SYDVKM. The CDR3 is made up of 16 amino acids. Between the trimmed V and J ends, which lost 4 bases and 6 bases, there was a span of 18 bases. CDR3 bases: TGTGCCAGCAGTTCGGCGGACAGACAAGGGGCCGGGGAGCTGTTTTTT. Translation: CASSSADRQGAGELFF.